This T cell receptor (beta chain) was obtained from a study of T cells after yellow fever vaccination. Overall study findings and caveats: Abundant contaminating clonotypes from the bulk population could appear in FACS-sorted repertoires. The study re-detected most primary-vaccination clones after the booster (roughly 96% CD4, around 89% CD8). The secondary response was weaker but peaked faster, day 5 versus 15.

TCRdb processed the 5' RACE reads anew with MiXCR; each CDR3 protein has one entry. Of about 170,000 distinct CDR3 sequences listed, 11% were seen once; the top ten hold 35% to 45%. Germline CDR1 reads SGHAT; CDR2 reads FQNNGV. CDR3 length: 15 residues. V shed 5 bases and J shed 2 bases, with 15 bases lying between them. Concerning this clonotype: Its specificity is unknown.

The rearrangement links TRBV11-2 to TRBJ1-1; D call uncertain. Source: CD8+ T cells sorted from PBMCs, taken 15 days after the yellow fever booster vaccination. The receptor's source is a man aged 18 to 30 who received the YFV17D yellow fever vaccine. CDR3: CASSLSGRLNTEAFF. The DNA of the CDR3 is TGTGCCAGCAGCCTATCGGGCAGGCTAAACACTGAAGCTTTCTTT.